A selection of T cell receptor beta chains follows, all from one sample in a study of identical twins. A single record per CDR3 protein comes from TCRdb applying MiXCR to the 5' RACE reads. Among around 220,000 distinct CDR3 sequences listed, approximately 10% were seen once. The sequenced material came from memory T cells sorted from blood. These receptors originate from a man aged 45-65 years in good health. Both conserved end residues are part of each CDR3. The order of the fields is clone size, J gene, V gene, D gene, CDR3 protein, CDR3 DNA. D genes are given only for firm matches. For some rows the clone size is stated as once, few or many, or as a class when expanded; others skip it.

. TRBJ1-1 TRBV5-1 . CASSGTRGAAEAFF TGCGCCAGCAGCGGAACGAGGGGGGCGGCTGAAGCTTTCTTT
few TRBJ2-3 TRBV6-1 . CATNSRQASTDTQYF TGTGCCACTAACTCCAGACAGGCGAGCACAGATACGCAGTATTTT
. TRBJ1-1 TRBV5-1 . CASSLEAVNTEAFF TGCGCCAGCAGCTTGGAGGCCGTGAACACTGAAGCTTTCTTT
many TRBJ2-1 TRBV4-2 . CASSQFAGQTYNEQFF TGTGCCAGCAGCCAATTTGCCGGGCAGACTTACAATGAGCAGTTCTTC
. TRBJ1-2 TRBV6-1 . CASSVTAHSNYGYTF TGTGCCAGCAGTGTGACTGCCCATTCCAACTATGGCTACACCTTC
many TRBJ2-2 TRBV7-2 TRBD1 CASSSGQGYTGELFF TGTGCCAGCAGCTCGGGACAGGGGTACACCGGGGAGCTGTTTTTT
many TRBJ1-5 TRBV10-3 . CAISAKGGVVKPQHF TGTGCCATCAGTGCTAAAGGGGGGGTGGTTAAGCCCCAGCATTTT
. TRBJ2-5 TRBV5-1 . CASSAQGSETQYF TGCGCCAGCAGCGCTCAGGGGTCAGAGACCCAGTACTTC
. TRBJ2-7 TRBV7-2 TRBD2 CASSLDPSGFYEQYF TGTGCCAGCAGCTTAGACCCTAGCGGGTTCTACGAGCAGTACTTC
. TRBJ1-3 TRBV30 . CAWSVSGRGVSIYF TGTGCCTGGAGCGTCTCAGGGAGGGGAGTTTCCATATATTTT
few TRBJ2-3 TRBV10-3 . CASRPGPEADTQYF TGTGCCTCCCGCCCGGGGCCCGAGGCAGATACGCAGTATTTT
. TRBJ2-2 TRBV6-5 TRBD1 CASSYATGDTGELFF TGTGCCAGCAGTTACGCCACAGGGGACACCGGGGAGCTGTTTTTT
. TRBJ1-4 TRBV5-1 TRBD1 CASSLYGQGANEKLFF TGCGCCAGCAGCTTGTACGGACAGGGGGCTAATGAAAAACTGTTTTTT
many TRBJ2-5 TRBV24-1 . CATSDFGRGAETQYF TGTGCCACCAGTGATTTTGGCAGGGGAGCAGAGACCCAGTACTTC
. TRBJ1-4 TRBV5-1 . CASSLGARSEKLFF TGCGCCAGCAGCTTGGGCGCACGGAGTGAAAAACTGTTTTTT
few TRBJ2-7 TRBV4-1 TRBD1 CASSQEGGFAYEQYF TGCGCCAGCAGCCAAGAAGGGGGCTTCGCCTACGAGCAGTACTTC
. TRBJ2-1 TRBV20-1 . CSARDPFDPRNEQSF TGCAGTGCTAGAGACCCATTCGACCCCAGGAATGAGCAGTCCTTC
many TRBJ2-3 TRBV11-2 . CASSLVPQGLRNTQYF TGTGCCAGCAGCTTAGTTCCACAGGGCTTACGGAATACGCAGTATTTT
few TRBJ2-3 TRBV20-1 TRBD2 CSARSPGLAGGSGTDTQYF TGCAGTGCTAGAAGCCCGGGACTAGCGGGGGGCAGCGGCACAGATACGCAGTATTTT
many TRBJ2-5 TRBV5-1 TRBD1 CASRSRGGRNQETQYF TGCGCCAGCAGATCCCGAGGGGGCAGAAACCAAGAGACCCAGTACTTC
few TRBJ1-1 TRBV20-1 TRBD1 CSTRQGPFFEAFF TGCAGTACGAGACAGGGGCCTTTTTTTGAAGCTTTCTTT
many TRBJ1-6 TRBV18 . CASSPPGTSDTSPLHF TGTGCCAGCTCACCACCTGGCACTTCAGATACTTCACCCCTCCACTTT
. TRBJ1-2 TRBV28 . CASSPPGHYYGYTF TGTGCCAGCAGCCCTCCGGGACACTATTATGGCTACACCTTC
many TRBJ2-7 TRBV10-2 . CASSEGAVGYF TGCGCCAGCAGTGAGGGTGCCGTGGGGTACTTC
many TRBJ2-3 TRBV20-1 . CSAIPTTGKGSTDTQYF TGCAGTGCTATCCCAACCACAGGGAAGGGAAGCACAGATACGCAGTATTTT
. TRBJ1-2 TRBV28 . CASSFAAGVGVYTF TGTGCCAGCAGTTTCGCGGCAGGGGTGGGGGTTTACACCTTC
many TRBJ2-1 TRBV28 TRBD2 CASIPGGSVSYNEQFF TGTGCCAGCATCCCTGGCGGGAGTGTCTCCTACAATGAGCAGTTCTTC
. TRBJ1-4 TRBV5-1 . CASSLGGATNEKLFF TGCGCCAGCAGCTTGGGGGGTGCAACTAATGAAAAACTGTTTTTT
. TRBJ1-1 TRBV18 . CASSPWATDSSNTEAFF TGTGCCAGCTCACCTTGGGCTACCGACAGCTCGAACACTGAAGCTTTCTTT
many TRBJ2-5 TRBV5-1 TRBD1 CASSLTGQGAETQYF TGCGCCAGCAGCCTAACCGGACAGGGGGCAGAGACCCAGTACTTC
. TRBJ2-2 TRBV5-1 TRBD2 CASSLRLAGGRDTGELFF TGCGCCAGCAGCTTGAGACTAGCGGGGGGGCGCGACACCGGGGAGCTGTTTTTT
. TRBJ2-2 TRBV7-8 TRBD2 CASSSGTINTGELFF TGTGCCAGCAGCTCCGGGACTATCAACACCGGGGAGCTGTTTTTT
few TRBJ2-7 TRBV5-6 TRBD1 CASSPGTETQQYF TGTGCCAGCAGCCCCGGGACAGAAACCCAGCAGTACTTC
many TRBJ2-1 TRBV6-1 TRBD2 CASSERAGGYNEQFF TGTGCCAGCAGTGAACGAGCGGGGGGATACAATGAGCAGTTCTTC
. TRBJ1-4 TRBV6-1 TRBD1 CASRSQGATNEKLFF TGTGCCAGCAGGTCACAGGGGGCAACTAATGAAAAACTGTTTTTT
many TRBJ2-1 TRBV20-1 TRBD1 CSARRPTGDNEQFF TGCAGTGCTAGACGACCGACAGGGGACAATGAGCAGTTCTTC
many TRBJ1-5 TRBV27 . CASSGTGNNQPQHF TGTGCCAGCAGTGGTACAGGAAATAATCAGCCCCAGCATTTT
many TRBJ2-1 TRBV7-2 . CASSQDRSSYNEQFF TGTGCCAGCAGCCAAGACCGTAGCAGCTACAATGAGCAGTTCTTC
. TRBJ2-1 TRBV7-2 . CASSLGFGSYNEQFF TGTGCCAGCAGCCTGGGGTTTGGGTCCTACAATGAGCAGTTCTTC
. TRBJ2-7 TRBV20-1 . CNAREGRLLYEQYF TGCAATGCTAGAGAAGGACGCCTTCTCTACGAGCAGTACTTC
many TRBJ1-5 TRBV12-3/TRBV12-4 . CASSLSRNQPQHF TGTGCCAGCAGTTTATCTCGCAATCAGCCCCAGCATTTT
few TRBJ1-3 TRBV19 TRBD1 CASRPDRSSGNTIYF TGTGCCAGTAGGCCGGACAGGAGCTCTGGAAACACCATATATTTT
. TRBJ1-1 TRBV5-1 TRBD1 CASRGGQGLNTEAFF TGCGCCAGCAGGGGCGGACAGGGACTAAACACTGAAGCTTTCTTT
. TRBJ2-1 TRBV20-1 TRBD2 CSASGGAKEQFF TGCAGTGCTAGCGGGGGGGCTAAGGAGCAGTTCTTC
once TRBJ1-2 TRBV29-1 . CSVAQINYGYTF TGCAGCGTTGCCCAGATTAACTATGGCTACACCTTC
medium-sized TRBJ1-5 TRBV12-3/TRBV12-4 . CASSSTSNQPQHF TGTGCCAGCAGTTCGACAAGCAATCAGCCCCAGCATTTT
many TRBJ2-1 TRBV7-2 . CASSFQESREQFF TGTGCCAGCAGCTTTCAGGAAAGCAGGGAGCAGTTCTTC
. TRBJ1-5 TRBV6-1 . CASSEARGPGQPQHF TGTGCCAGCAGTGAAGCGAGAGGGCCCGGTCAGCCCCAGCATTTT
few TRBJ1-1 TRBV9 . CASSVGTPNTEAFF TGTGCCAGCAGCGTAGGGACACCGAACACTGAAGCTTTCTTT
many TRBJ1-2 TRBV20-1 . CSARESGGYAYGYTF TGCAGTGCTAGAGAATCCGGGGGCTACGCCTATGGCTACACCTTC
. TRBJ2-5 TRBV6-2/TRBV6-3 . CASSRPPVETQYF TGTGCCAGCAGTCGGCCCCCGGTAGAGACCCAGTACTTC
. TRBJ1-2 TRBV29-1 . CSVEYQGGGGYTF TGCAGCGTTGAATACCAGGGCGGGGGTGGCTACACCTTC
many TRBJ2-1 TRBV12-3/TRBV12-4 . CASSLRLAKHNEQFF TGTGCCAGCAGTTTAAGGTTAGCGAAGCACAATGAGCAGTTCTTC
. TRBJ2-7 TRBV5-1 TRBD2 CASSPQLAGSSEQYF TGCGCCAGCAGCCCACAACTAGCGGGAAGCAGCGAGCAGTACTTC
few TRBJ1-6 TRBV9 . CASSVVGTGSPLHF TGTGCCAGCAGCGTAGTGGGGACGGGTTCACCCCTCCACTTT